Below, 2 T cell receptor beta chains from the same sample are listed, as sequenced in a study of T cell repertoires in cytomegalovirus infection. Via MiXCR, TCRdb re-called the reads, giving one row per CDR3 protein. The table lists under 200,000 distinct CDR3 sequences, about a tenth of them singletons. The sample taken for sequencing was PBMCs. These receptors came from a human donor in good health (CMV status not recorded). Some clones in this sample may be carry-over from other donors' samples.

This clonotype has at least ten counts. The chain carries TRBV4-1 and TRBJ2-4, with D possibly being TRBD2 (5 bases). CDR3 length equals 17 residues. Per the germline V gene, CDR1 is MGHRA and CDR2 is YSYEKL. The V gene lost 0 bases and the J gene lost 3 bases, with 15 bases spanning the gap. As DNA, the CDR3 is TGCGCCAGCAGCCAAGATCCGGTGGGAGCTAGCAAAAACATTCAGTACTTC. Translation: CASSQDPVGASKNIQYF.

At least ten counts were recorded for this clonotype. The chain has TRBV11-2 and TRBJ1-6; D ambiguous. The CDR3 is 16 amino acids. The V and J ends lost 3 bases and 10 bases respectively, with 19 bases between them. Germline V gene lookup returns CDR1 SGHAT and CDR2 FQNNGV. In nucleotides, the CDR3 is TGTGCCAGCAGCTTCTCGGGCAGGCGACAAGGGTCACCCCTCCACTTT. The encoded protein is CASSFSGRRQGSPLHF. Filled out from reference TRBV11-2 and TRBJ1-6, the complete variable domain reads EAGVAQSPRYKIIEKRQSVAFWCNPISGHATLYWYQQILGQGPKLLIQFQNNGVVDDSQLPKDRFSAERLKGVDSTLKIQPAKLEDSAVYLCASSFSGRRQGSPLHFGNGTRLTVT.